The T cell receptor (beta chain) described here comes from a study of cytomegalovirus exposure and HLA in healthy donors. Across the study: Falling in the Caucasian-associated ancestry cluster were roughly 80% of some 400 genotyped donors.

PCR involved 60 Vbeta and 13 Jbeta primers. This table comes from immunoSEQ multiplex PCR, and its TCRdb copy is limited to in-frame clones, with some not included. The sample consists of roughly 200,000 clones, 79% of them appearing once. V lost 1 base to trimming and J lost 8 bases, with 17 bases between them. The CDR3 runs to 16 residues. Germline V gene data show CDR1 as SGHNT and CDR2 as YENEEA. Study results and limitations: In an earlier analysis, most TCR beta V segments were productive about 90% or about 30% of the time. In a later analysis, across HLA loci, associated TCR counts were highest for DRB1, lowest for HLA-C.

Points on this clone: As yet, its antigen is unknown.

J is TRBJ1-4 and V is TRBV11-3; D is perhaps TRBD1 (5 bases). Input material: PBMCs. The TCR originated in a woman between 25 and 40 years old in good health and CMV-seropositive. CDR3 amino acids: CASSLGVEGAEEKLFF. As DNA, the CDR3 is TGTGCCAGCAGCTTAGGAGTAGAAGGGGCTGAGGAAAAACTGTTTTTT.